These T cell receptor beta chains were read from a single sample in a study of response to subunit inactivated influenza vaccine. MiXCR was run by TCRdb on the RT-PCR reads, yielding one entry per CDR3 protein. The data show about 540,000 distinct CDR3 sequences, around 15% seen once. Here the sequenced sample was PBMCs from blood, taken 11 to 12 days after vaccination. The receptors shown here come from a man aged 50-60 years who received an inactivated influenza vaccine. The CDR3 runs from the conserved cysteine through the conserved F or W. The order of the fields is clone size, CDR3 length, J gene, D gene, V gene, CDR3 protein, CDR3 DNA. The D gene is left open where the match is weak. Size values are once, few and many counts, or a class for expanded clones, and some rows have none.

>few|16|TRBJ2-3|TRBD2|TRBV7-2
CASTRRLAGGTDTQYF
TGTGCCAGCACCCGGCGGCTAGCGGGGGGGACAGATACGCAGTATTTT
>-|17|TRBJ2-7|TRBD2|TRBV20-1
CSARDLTSGSGSYEQYF
TGCAGTGCTAGAGATCTAACTAGCGGGAGTGGGTCCTACGAGCAGTACTTC
>few|19|TRBJ2-2|-|TRBV13
CASSPLFPMAGPNTGELFF
TGTGCCAGCAGCCCCCTATTCCCTATGGCAGGCCCGAACACCGGGGAGCTGTTTTTT
>few|13|TRBJ2-7|-|TRBV7-2
CASSRNRQSEQYF
TGTGCCAGCAGCCGAAATAGACAGTCCGAGCAGTACTTC
>few|14|TRBJ2-3|-|TRBV20-1
CSARGAGAGYTQYF
TGCAGTGCTAGAGGGGCGGGCGCCGGCTATACGCAGTATTTT
>-|15|TRBJ2-3|-|TRBV28
CASSLVDVGTDTQYF
TGTGCCAGCAGTTTAGTAGACGTAGGCACAGATACGCAGTATTTT
>-|16|TRBJ2-5|-|TRBV5-1
CASSLGGPTYQETQYF
TGCGCCAGCAGCTTGGGTGGACCCACGTACCAAGAGACCCAGTACTTC
>-|13|TRBJ2-7|-|TRBV7-2
CASSLEGRHEQYF
TGTGCCAGCAGCTTAGAGGGTAGACACGAGCAGTACTTC
>many|16|TRBJ2-1|-|TRBV2
CASSEARAVSYNEQFF
TGTGCCAGCAGTGAAGCGCGCGCGGTCTCCTACAATGAGCAGTTCTTC
>many|13|TRBJ2-3|-|TRBV28
CASSTTAYDTQYF
TGTGCCAGCAGCACGACCGCATATGATACGCAGTATTTT
>-|15|TRBJ2-5|-|TRBV5-1
CASSLQSGGEETQYF
TGCGCCAGCAGCTTGCAGTCGGGCGGGGAAGAGACCCAGTACTTC
>many|15|TRBJ1-4|-|TRBV5-1
CASSLVGGANEKLFF
TGCGCCAGCAGCTTGGTTGGGGGCGCCAATGAAAAACTGTTTTTT
>-|16|TRBJ2-1|TRBD1|TRBV18
CASSLSGTAVYNEQFF
TGTGCCAGCTCACTATCCGGGACAGCCGTCTACAATGAGCAGTTCTTC
>few|14|TRBJ2-3|-|TRBV14
CASSQNFHADTQYF
TGTGCCAGCAGCCAAAATTTCCACGCAGATACGCAGTATTTT
>few|13|TRBJ2-5|-|TRBV20-1
CSAKDPPQETQYF
TGCAGTGCTAAAGACCCTCCCCAAGAGACCCAGTACTTC
>-|16|TRBJ1-4|-|TRBV28
CASSSKGIATNEKLFF
TGTGCCAGCAGTTCCAAGGGGATTGCAACTAATGAAAAACTGTTTTTT
>-|13|TRBJ1-1|-|TRBV30
CAWEGGKGTEAFF
TGTGCCTGGGAAGGTGGTAAGGGCACTGAAGCTTTCTTT
>-|14|TRBJ2-1|-|TRBV2
CASSEWTAYNEQFF
TGTGCCAGCAGTGAATGGACCGCTTACAATGAGCAGTTCTTC
>-|12|TRBJ1-1|-|TRBV19
CASSTRAAEAFF
TGTGCCAGTAGTACTAGGGCAGCTGAAGCTTTCTTT
>-|16|TRBJ2-7|-|TRBV12-3/TRBV12-4
CASRLNSLGESYEQYF
TGTGCCAGCAGACTCAATTCCCTGGGGGAAAGCTACGAGCAGTACTTC
>few|14|TRBJ2-7|TRBD1|TRBV12-3/TRBV12-4
CASSTRTGPHEQYF
TGTGCCAGCAGTACCAGGACAGGGCCCCACGAGCAGTACTTC
>many|15|TRBJ2-1|TRBD1|TRBV5-6
CASSPLDRGNNEQFF
TGTGCCAGCAGCCCATTGGACAGGGGAAACAATGAGCAGTTCTTC
>few|11|TRBJ1-4|-|TRBV29-1
CSVSPGEKLFF
TGCAGCGTTAGCCCTGGAGAAAAACTGTTTTTT
>few|15|TRBJ2-1|-|TRBV21-1
CASSRRLAPSYEQFF
TGTGCCAGCAGCCGACGACTAGCCCCTAGTTATGAGCAGTTCTTC
>few|14|TRBJ2-1|-|TRBV12-3/TRBV12-4
CASSLLTVYNEQFF
TGTGCCAGCAGTTTACTGACAGTTTACAATGAGCAGTTCTTC
>-|17|TRBJ2-5|-|TRBV20-1
CSARDSRSGRAWETQYF
TGCAGTGCTAGAGATAGTCGGTCGGGGCGGGCATGGGAGACCCAGTACTTC
>-|14|TRBJ2-5|TRBD2|TRBV5-1
CASSQGLVGETQYF
TGCGCCAGCAGCCAGGGACTAGTAGGGGAGACCCAGTACTTC
>-|16|TRBJ1-3|-|TRBV4-3
CASSQDLSGSGNTIYF
TGCGCCAGCAGCCAAGATCTCTCGGGCTCTGGAAACACCATATATTTT
>-|14|TRBJ2-1|TRBD2|TRBV9
CASSSTSGVGEQFF
TGTGCCAGCAGCTCGACTAGCGGGGTTGGTGAGCAGTTCTTC
>-|14|TRBJ2-1|TRBD2|TRBV4-3
CASSQERDYNEQFF
TGCGCCAGCAGCCAGGAGCGGGATTACAATGAGCAGTTCTTC
>many|13|TRBJ1-3|-|TRBV12-3/TRBV12-4
CASSQGQGNTIYF
TGTGCCAGCAGCCAAGGACAAGGAAACACCATATATTTT
>-|11|TRBJ1-1|-|TRBV27
CASSSRTEAFF
TGTGCCAGCAGTTCACGGACTGAAGCTTTCTTT
>-|14|TRBJ2-2|-|TRBV12-3/TRBV12-4
CASSGTRNTGELFF
TGTGCCAGCAGTGGGACAAGAAACACCGGGGAGCTGTTTTTT
>few|15|TRBJ2-3|TRBD2|TRBV20-1
CSAPKLAGVTDTQYF
TGCAGTGCTCCGAAGCTAGCGGGAGTCACAGATACGCAGTATTTT
>-|15|TRBJ2-7|-|TRBV9
CASSVGGQNSYEQYF
TGTGCCAGCAGCGTAGGCGGACAGAACTCCTACGAGCAGTACTTC
>-|16|TRBJ2-4|TRBD1|TRBV6-2/TRBV6-3
CASSPGQGGAKNIQYF
TGTGCCAGCTCACCTGGACAGGGGGGTGCCAAAAACATTCAGTACTTC
>few|13|TRBJ2-7|TRBD1|TRBV10-3
CAIRQGAPYEQYF
TGTGCCATCAGGCAGGGGGCCCCCTACGAGCAGTACTTC
>few|15|TRBJ2-5|TRBD1|TRBV18
CASSPPTGQGVTQYF
TGTGCCAGCTCACCACCGACGGGACAGGGAGTGACCCAGTACTTC
>-|16|TRBJ2-1|-|TRBV7-9
CASSFGMARNMNEQFF
TGTGCCAGCAGCTTTGGGATGGCCAGAAACATGAATGAGCAGTTCTTC
>few|14|TRBJ2-3|-|TRBV20-1
CSASTRGSMFTQYF
TGCAGTGCTAGCACTCGGGGTTCAATGTTTACGCAGTATTTT
>many|11|TRBJ2-7|-|TRBV10-3
CAISVSSEQYF
TGTGCCATCAGTGTTTCATCCGAGCAGTACTTC
>-|15|TRBJ2-2|-|TRBV20-1
CSAPLGAGDTGELFF
TGCAGTGCCCCCTTGGGGGCGGGAGACACCGGGGAGCTGTTTTTT
>few|12|TRBJ2-7|-|TRBV20-1
CSAKDSSHEQYF
TGCAGTGCTAAGGACTCGAGCCACGAGCAGTACTTC
>many|14|TRBJ2-5|-|TRBV2
CASTPWQVQETQYF
TGTGCCAGCACCCCGTGGCAGGTCCAAGAGACCCAGTACTTC
>few|16|TRBJ2-1|TRBD2|TRBV20-1
CSARARGLAGYNEQFF
TGCAGTGCTAGAGCCCGAGGACTAGCGGGCTATAATGAGCAGTTCTTC
>-|15|TRBJ2-1|-|TRBV12-3/TRBV12-4
CASSTPGGEVAEQFF
TGTGCCAGCAGTACCCCTGGGGGAGAGGTGGCTGAGCAGTTCTTC
>many|14|TRBJ2-7|TRBD1|TRBV7-9
CASSLLDRAYEQYF
TGTGCCAGCAGCTTGCTGGACAGGGCTTACGAGCAGTACTTC
>few|16|TRBJ2-3|TRBD2|TRBV6-2/TRBV6-3
CASSYVAGGIPDTQYF
TGTGCCAGCAGTTACGTGGCGGGAGGTATTCCAGATACGCAGTATTTT
>many|13|TRBJ1-2|TRBD1|TRBV3-1
CASSHGTDYGYTF
TGTGCCAGCAGCCACGGGACAGACTATGGCTACACCTTC
>once|14|TRBJ2-1|-|TRBV5-5
CASSLPGLVDEQFF
TGTGCCAGCAGCCTCCCGGGACTCGTAGATGAGCAGTTCTTC
>few|15|TRBJ2-2|-|TRBV11-2
CASSLFASNTGELFF
TGTGCCAGCAGCTTATTTGCGTCGAACACCGGGGAGCTGTTTTTT
>-|14|TRBJ1-4|-|TRBV12-3/TRBV12-4
CASSLAGLSEKLFF
TGTGCCAGCAGTTTGGCAGGGTTGAGCGAAAAACTGTTTTTT